These T cell receptor beta chains were read from a single sample in a study of OX40 agonist ivuxolimab in advanced cancers. Profiled with immunoSEQ multiplex PCR; TCRdb holds only in-frame clones, not every one. The sample has fewer than 55,000 clones, under 90% seen once; the top ten hold 5.5% to 7%. The sequencing used CD4+ or CD8+ T cells sorted from blood, collected in a trial of the OX40 agonist ivuxolimab. Receptors originate from an adult with an advanced solid tumor such as melanoma, head and neck, liver or kidney cancer. Both conserved end residues are part of each CDR3. The D gene is left open where the match is weak. Size is stated for part of the rows, as once, few or many counts, or as a class when the clone is expanded.

d_call	cdr3_length	v_call	j_call	clone_size	cdr3_nt	cdr3_aa
-	14	TRBV5-4	TRBJ2-5	-	TGTGCCAGCAGCTTTCCTCAGAGCAAAGAGACCCAGTACTTC	CASSFPQSKETQYF
-	14	TRBV6-5	TRBJ2-7	few	TGTGCCAGCAGTGAATTAGGCGGCTCCTACGAGCAGTACTTC	CASSELGGSYEQYF
-	16	TRBV28	TRBJ2-1	-	TGTGCCAGCAGTTTGAGGGGGTTTGGCTCCTACAATGAGCAGTTCTTC	CASSLRGFGSYNEQFF
TRBD1	11	TRBV20-1	TRBJ1-1	medium-sized	TGCAGTGCAAGGGACAGAACTGAAGCTTTCTTT	CSARDRTEAFF
-	11	TRBV2	TRBJ1-1	-	TGTGCCAGCACCTCGAACACTGAAGCTTTCTTT	CASTSNTEAFF
-	15	TRBV28	TRBJ1-6	-	TGTGCCAGCAGTTTATCCAGGGGAGGGAATTCACCCCTCCACTTT	CASSLSRGGNSPLHF
-	15	TRBV6-5	TRBJ2-5	-	TGTGCCAGCAGTTACCGGGGACGGATCCAAGAGACCCAGTACTTC	CASSYRGRIQETQYF
-	14	TRBV11-3	TRBJ2-7	-	TGTGCCAGCAGCGAAAACCGGCAGGCTTACGAGCAGTACTTC	CASSENRQAYEQYF
-	15	TRBV27	TRBJ1-2	-	TGTGCCAGCTCGGAAAACTGGACCGGTACCTATGGCTACACCTTC	CASSENWTGTYGYTF
-	16	TRBV13	TRBJ2-4	-	TGTGCCAGCAGCTCCCCGAGAGTGGTAGGGCGAAACATTCAGTACTTC	CASSSPRVVGRNIQYF
TRBD2	15	TRBV5-6	TRBJ2-3	-	TGTGCCAGCAGCTTGGCTAGCGGGAGGGTAGATACGCAGTATTTT	CASSLASGRVDTQYF
-	11	TRBV14	TRBJ1-1	few	TGTGCCAGCAGCCAAGGTCTCGAAGCTTTCTTT	CASSQGLEAFF
TRBD2	16	TRBV19	TRBJ2-1	-	TGTGCCAGTAGTATTGGCCTAGCGGTCACCTACAATGAGCAGTTCTTC	CASSIGLAVTYNEQFF
-	14	TRBV27	TRBJ1-1	-	TGTGCCAGCAGTTTAGGGCAGGGAAACACTGAAGCTTTCTTT	CASSLGQGNTEAFF
-	16	TRBV11-2	TRBJ2-1	-	TGTGCCAGCAGCTTAGATGGTGGGAGGTCCTACAATGAGCAGTTCTTC	CASSLDGGRSYNEQFF
TRBD2	17	TRBV9	TRBJ2-2	-	TGTGCCAGCAGCGCGGGACTAGCGGGAGCTAACACCGGGGAGCTGTTTTTT	CASSAGLAGANTGELFF
TRBD2	15	TRBV11-2	TRBJ2-5	-	TGTGCCAGCAGCCTACTAGCGGGGATCGGGGAGACCCAGTACTTC	CASSLLAGIGETQYF
-	14	TRBV5-5	TRBJ2-1	-	TGTGCCAGCAGCTTGGGGCAGGGGAGGGATGAGCAGTTCTTC	CASSLGQGRDEQFF
-	15	TRBV5-1	TRBJ1-1	-	TGCGCCAGCAGCCCCACGGACGGGAGTGGCACTGAAGCTTTCTTT	CASSPTDGSGTEAFF
-	12	TRBV11-2	TRBJ1-1	-	TGTGCCAGCAGCTTAGGGACACAGGAAGCTTTCTTT	CASSLGTQEAFF
-	12	TRBV4-1	TRBJ2-4	few	TGCGCCAGCAGCCAAGAGGGCCTACCAGAGCACTTC	CASSQEGLPEHF
-	13	TRBV29-1	TRBJ1-1	few	TGCAGCGTTGATCGTACAGGGAACACTGAAGCTTTCTTT	CSVDRTGNTEAFF
-	13	TRBV27	TRBJ2-1	-	TGTGCCAGCAGTTGGACCAGGAACAATGAGCAGTTCTTC	CASSWTRNNEQFF
-	13	TRBV7-6	TRBJ2-2	few	TGTGCCAGCAGCTTAGAAGTCGAGGGGGAGCTGTTTTTT	CASSLEVEGELFF
-	11	TRBV4-1	TRBJ1-1	-	TGCGCCAGCAGCCGGGGGCCTGAAGCTTTCTTT	CASSRGPEAFF
-	14	TRBV7-9	TRBJ1-2	once	TGTGCCAGCAGCTTATACCCCGTAATAGAGGGCTACACCTTC	CASSLYPVIEGYTF
-	17	TRBV27	TRBJ2-1	once	TGTGCCAGCAGTTTCTTCCCATCCCGGGGCCTAAACAATGAGCAGTTCTTC	CASSFFPSRGLNNEQFF
-	15	TRBV11-3	TRBJ2-1	-	TGTGCCAGCAGCAAGACAGATGGGGATCACAATGAGCAGTTCTTC	CASSKTDGDHNEQFF
-	15	TRBV9	TRBJ1-1	-	TGTGCCAGCAGCGTAGAAAGGGACATGAACACTGAAGCTTTCTTT	CASSVERDMNTEAFF
-	12	TRBV10-2	TRBJ2-5	few	TGCGCCAGCAGTGATAGGGGGGAGACCCAGTACTTC	CASSDRGETQYF
-	15	TRBV2	TRBJ2-7	-	TGTGCCAGCAGTGAAGGCCCGGGAGTAGGGTACGAGCAGTACTTC	CASSEGPGVGYEQYF
-	14	TRBV4-2	TRBJ2-3	-	TGTGCCAGCAGCCAAGGGGTAGGCGCAGATACGCAGTATTTT	CASSQGVGADTQYF
TRBD2	15	TRBV9	TRBJ2-1	once	TGTGCCAGCAGCGTAGGAGGAAGCGGGGGGAATGAGCAGTTCTTC	CASSVGGSGGNEQFF
TRBD2	15	TRBV19	TRBJ2-1	-	TGTGCCAGTAGCCCCGGGACTAGCGGAACAATGAGGCAGTTCTTC	CASSPGTSGTMRQFF
TRBD1	15	TRBV7-9	TRBJ2-1	-	TGTGCCAGCAGCTTACTACAGGGGGCTTACAATGAGCAGTTCTTC	CASSLLQGAYNEQFF
-	14	TRBV28	TRBJ2-3	-	TGTGCCAGCAGTTTACAATCGAGCACAGATACGCAGTATTTT	CASSLQSSTDTQYF
-	11	TRBV20-1	TRBJ1-1	-	TGCAGTGCTAGACAGGGCACTGAAGCTTTCTTT	CSARQGTEAFF
-	17	TRBV7-6	TRBJ2-2	once	TGTGCCAGCAGCATCGTGGCGGGGGCCGGTCACACCGGGGAGCTGTTTTTT	CASSIVAGAGHTGELFF
-	14	TRBV12-2	TRBJ1-2	-	TGTGCAAGTCGCTTAAAAGAACACGGTGAGGGCTACACCTTC	CASRLKEHGEGYTF
-	12	TRBV11-2	TRBJ2-3	-	TGTGCCAGCAGCCAAATCACAGATACGCAGTATTTT	CASSQITDTQYF
TRBD1	14	TRBV5-4	TRBJ1-4	-	TGTGCCAGCAGGAAGACAGGGGGGAGGGAAAAACTGTTTTTT	CASRKTGGREKLFF
-	12	TRBV2	TRBJ2-2	-	TGTGCCAGCAGGAGTGAAACCGGGGAGCTGTTTTTT	CASRSETGELFF
-	13	TRBV18	TRBJ2-5	-	TGTGCCAGCTCACCACCGGGAGAAGAGACCCAGTACTTC	CASSPPGEETQYF
-	15	TRBV4-2	TRBJ2-7	-	TGTGCCAGCAGCCAAGTATTCGACCCATCCTACGAGCAGTACTTC	CASSQVFDPSYEQYF